These 18 T cell receptor beta chains share one sample of origin, sequenced in a study of T cell responses to AZD1222 COVID-19 vaccine. Profiling relied on immunoSEQ multiplex PCR, and the TCRdb table lists in-frame clones only, not all of them. The table has 130,000 to 150,000 clones, around nine tenths seen once. The sequencing used peripheral blood, collected 28 days after the second AZD1222 dose. The receptors were sampled from an adult who received the AZD1222 COVID-19 vaccine.

This clone has a single count. This sequence joins TRBV9 and TRBJ1-6, with a possible D match to TRBD1 (5 bases). CDR1 and CDR2 (germline): SGDLS, YYNGEE. V lost 4 bases, J lost 8 bases, and 22 bases lay in between. The CDR3 is 17 amino acids. CDR3 sequence reads: CASSLTGVAGFDSPLHF. CDR3 nucleotides: TGTGCCAGCAGCCTTACAGGTGTGGCGGGTTTTGATTCACCCCTCCACTTT. The complete variable domain, with remaining parts taken from reference TRBV9 and TRBJ1-6, reads DSGVTQTPKHLITATGQRVTLRCSPRSGDLSVYWYQQSLDQGLQFLIQYYNGEERAKGNILERFSAQQFPDLHSELNLSSLELGDSALYFCASSLTGVAGFDSPLHFGNGTRLTVT.

This clone was observed a single time. The CDR3 DNA reads TGCACCAGCAGCCAAGATCAAGACGGAAAGAACACTGAAGCTTTCTTT. Translated, it gives CTSSQDQDGKNTEAFF. The rearrangement links TRBV1 to TRBJ1-1. TRBV1 is a pseudogene locus. This CDR3 contains 16 residues.

The genes are TRBV10-3 and TRBJ2-5; 8 nucleotides align to TRBD2. The CDR3 length is 15 residues. Trimming took 4 bases from V and 1 from J; bases not matched to a gene: 5. Germline-derived CDR1 and CDR2 are ENHRY and SYGVKD. This CDR3 is CAISASGSSQETQYF. The CDR3 DNA reads TGTGCCATCAGTGCTAGCGGGTCGAGCCAAGAGACCCAGTACTTC.

The genes are TRBV21-1 and TRBJ1-1. TRBV21-1 is a listed pseudogene. The CDR3 spans 15 residues. CDR3 nucleotide sequence: TGTGCCAGCAGCCGCACCACTCGGGCCAGCACTGAAGCTTTCTTT. Protein product: CASSRTTRASTEAFF.

V usage is TRBV4-2 and J usage is TRBJ1-5, with D perhaps matching TRBD1 (5 bases). The germline V gene encodes CDR1 LGHNA and CDR2 YNFKEQ. V lost 4 bases to trimming and J lost 3 bases, with 13 bases between them. The CDR3 is 15 residues long. CDR3 amino acids: CASSPRVADNQPQHF. The CDR3 DNA follows: TGTGCCAGCAGCCCCAGGGTTGCGGACAATCAGCCCCAGCATTTT.

V usage is TRBV10-2 and J usage is TRBJ2-7; D is uncertain. In germline, CDR1 is WSHSY, CDR2 SAAADI. V lost 6 bases to trimming and J lost 7 bases, with 16 bases between them. This CDR3 comprises 13 residues. The CDR3 nucleotides read TGCGCCAGCAGGACCCCCGTGGGTTCGGAGCAGTACTTC. Its protein product is CASRTPVGSEQYF.

The rearrangement links TRBV15 to TRBJ1-6, with D maybe TRBD1 (6 bases). Germline V CDR1 and CDR2: LNHNV, YYDKDF (reference sequence). The CDR3 has 15 residues. V dropped 3 bases and J dropped 10 bases, with 16 bases sitting between them. DNA for the CDR3: TGTGCCACCAGCAGTCACGTTAGGGGGGGATCACCCCTCCACTTT. Its protein is CATSSHVRGGSPLHF.

The V and J genes are TRBV19 and TRBJ1-5; no clear D gene. There are 16 residues in the CDR3. Germline CDR1 LNHDA, CDR2 SQIVND (reference sequence). Trimming cost V 4 bases and J 0 bases, with 13 bases left between them. The CDR3 reads CASSTLDPYSNQPQHF. The DNA for the CDR3 is TGTGCCAGTAGTACCCTGGACCCGTATAGCAATCAGCCCCAGCATTTT.

This rearrangement joins TRBV7-9 to TRBJ1-1; D uncertain. CDR3 length: 13 amino acids. Germline CDR1 reads SEHNR; CDR2 reads FQNEAQ (reference sequence). Trimming cost V 4 bases and J 1 base, with 7 bases left between them. The CDR3 loop reads CASSSGRNTEAFF. CDR3 nucleotide sequence: TGTGCCAGCAGCTCTGGGAGGAACACTGAAGCTTTCTTT.

This clone was detected only a few times. J is TRBJ1-3 and V is TRBV9, with D possibly TRBD1 on 5 matching bases. The ends were cut back, 3 bases at V and 3 bases at J, with 10 bases in the middle. The CDR3 is 14 residues long. The V gene's germline CDR1 is SGDLS and CDR2 YYNGEE. In DNA form, the CDR3 reads TGTGCCAGCAGCGCCACCCAGGGTGGAAACACCATATATTTT. This translates into CASSATQGGNTIYF. Based on the CDR3 plus reference TRBV9 and TRBJ1-3, the full variable domain is DSGVTQTPKHLITATGQRVTLRCSPRSGDLSVYWYQQSLDQGLQFLIQYYNGEERAKGNILERFSAQQFPDLHSELNLSSLELGDSALYFCASSATQGGNTIYFGEGSWLTVV.

This clone was counted a single time. The rearrangement joins TRBV7-2 to TRBJ2-5; D remains unclear. This CDR3 region has 14 residues. Germline CDR1 and CDR2: SGHTA and FQGNSA. Trimming took 1 base from V and 2 from J, leaving 8 bases between them. The CDR3 loop is CASSLVDWQETQYF. CDR3 sequence (DNA): TGTGCCAGCAGCTTAGTAGACTGGCAAGAGACCCAGTACTTC.

A word on this clone: At one end the junction does not follow the germline gene, possibly because of a read error. The chain couples TRBV3-1 (or the pseudogene TRBV3-2) to TRBJ1-2, with 7 bases aligning to TRBD1. The CDR3 is made up of 16 amino acids. CDR1 is LGHDT and CDR2 is YNNKEL in the germline V gene (reference sequence). The CDR3 loop reads CASSYLLAGQFYGHTF. The CDR3 coding sequence is TGTGCCAGCAGCTATTTGCTAGCGGGACAGTTCTATGGCCACACCTTC.

The genes are TRBV7-6 and TRBJ2-3, with D perhaps matching TRBD1 or TRBD2 (5 bases each). Trimming stripped 3 bases from V and 5 bases from J, with 18 bases between. Germline V gives CDR1 SGHVS, CDR2 FNYEAQ. The CDR3 is made up of 16 amino acids. The chain's CDR3 is CASSLKPGPFRDTQYF. CDR3 coding DNA: TGTGCCAGCAGCTTGAAACCGGGACCCTTTCGAGATACGCAGTATTTT.

V and J are TRBV30 and TRBJ2-5; 9 positions match TRBD1. The V gene's germline CDR1 is GTSNPN and CDR2 SVGIG (reference sequence). Losses at the gene ends were 4 bases for V and 5 bases for J; bases not matched to a gene: 8. The CDR3 covers 14 residues. CDR3 sequence (DNA): TGTGCCTGGATGCGGGACAGGGCCTTGGAGACCCAGTACTTC. Protein product: CAWMRDRALETQYF.

The chain couples TRBV28 to TRBJ2-7; D is uncertain. In germline, CDR1 is MDHEN, CDR2 SYDVKM. CDR3 length equals 12 residues. V was cut by 3 bases and J by 1 base, with 4 bases left in between. This chain's CDR3 is CASSLWSYEQYF. DNA for the CDR3: TGTGCCAGCAGTTTGTGGTCCTACGAGCAGTACTTC.

This chain connects TRBV27 to TRBJ1-1, with a possible D match to TRBD1 (5 bases). The V end was cut by 6 bases, the J end by 1 base, with 15 bases between. Germline V lookup: CDR1 MNHEY, CDR2 SMNVEV (reference sequence). The CDR3 contains 15 residues. In nucleotides, the CDR3 is TGTGCCAGCAGAGGCGCCGGGGCGGGGAACACTGAAGCTTTCTTT. Translating gives CASRGAGAGNTEAFF.

The chain carries TRBV11-2 and TRBJ1-3; a weak D match, TRBD1 (5 bases). CDR3 size: 13 residues. CDR1 SGHAT and CDR2 FQNNGV come from the germline V gene. Trimming took 6 bases from V and 3 from J, leaving 9 bases between them. The CDR3: CASRRGGGNTIYF. CDR3 DNA sequence: TGTGCCAGCAGGAGGGGAGGTGGAAACACCATATATTTT.

This chain links TRBV30 with TRBJ2-2; 12 bases map to TRBD2. CDR3 size: 17 residues. J lost 4 bases, V lost 1 base, and 7 bases had no gene match. Germline CDR1 is GTSNPN and CDR2 is SVGIG (reference sequence). The CDR3 sequence is CAWSAIGLAGLTGELFF. CDR3 DNA: TGTGCCTGGAGTGCCATAGGACTAGCGGGACTCACCGGGGAGCTGTTTTTT.